The following is a TCR beta chain sequence with its context. Its antigen is not identified. Indicated time point: pre-sensitization, week 0. Indicated treatment: therapeutic diphenylcyclopropenone sensitization with weekly scalp DPC. V gave up 1 base and J gave up 2 bases, with 6 bases separating them. CDR1 MNHEY and CDR2 SVGEGT come from the germline V gene. This CDR3 is 13 amino acids long. This entry belongs to a study of human T cells and chemical hapten exposure. Study findings and constraints: Counts of TCRs above 1 in 1000 frequency stayed unchanged with DPC sensitization.

MiXCR, applied by TCRdb to the RACE reads, yields one record per CDR3 protein. The sample records about 250,000 distinct CDR3 sequences, around 7% being singletons. Specimen: whole blood, collected in connection with sensitization to the hapten diphenylcyclopropenone (DPC). The chain is built from TRBV6-2 or TRBV6-3 and TRBJ2-7; D unresolved. This TCR was sampled from a man between 18 and 29 years old with alopecia areata. Some clones in this sample may be carry-over from other donors' samples. This CDR3 is CASSYLTAYEQYF. In DNA, the CDR3 is TGTGCCAGCAGTTACTTAACCGCCTACGAGCAGTACTTC.